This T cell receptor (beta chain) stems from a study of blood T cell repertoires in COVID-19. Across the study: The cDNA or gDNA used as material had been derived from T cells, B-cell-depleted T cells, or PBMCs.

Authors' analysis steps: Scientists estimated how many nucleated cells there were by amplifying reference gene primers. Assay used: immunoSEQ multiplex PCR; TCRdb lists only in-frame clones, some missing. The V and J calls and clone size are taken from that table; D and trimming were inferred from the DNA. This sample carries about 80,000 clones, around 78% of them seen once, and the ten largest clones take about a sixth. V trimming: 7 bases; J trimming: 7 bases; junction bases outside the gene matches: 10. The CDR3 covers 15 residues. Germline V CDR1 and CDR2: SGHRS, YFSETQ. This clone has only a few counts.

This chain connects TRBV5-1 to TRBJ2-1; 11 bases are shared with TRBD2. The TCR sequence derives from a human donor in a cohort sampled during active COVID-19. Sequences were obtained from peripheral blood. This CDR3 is CASALTSGSQNEQFF. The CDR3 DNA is TGCGCCAGCGCATTAACTAGCGGGAGTCAGAATGAGCAGTTCTTC.